A single TCR beta chain is shown here with its context. There is no known antigen for this receptor. Base qualities are missing; no much larger clone stands one base away. These data are taken from a study of T-cell reconstitution after alpha-beta-depleted transplantation in children (TCRdb year 2016). General notes on the study: Using TCR repertoire profiling, the study followed T-cell immune reconstitution in a quantitative way in children after TCRalphabeta/CD19-depleted allogeneic hematopoietic cell transplantation. Study-wide findings and limitations: The high TCRbeta diversity at day 60 in some patients was ascribed to recipient T cells and intrathymic progenitors that had survived conditioning. The apparently early alphabetaT-cell count recovery about two months after transplant was reportedly dependent on only several hundred rapidly expanded clones derived from non-depleted graft cells. The frequencies of hyperexpanded clones fell over the following months, and after one year, T-cell counts and TCRbeta diversity were mostly attributed to newly produced T cells.

The library was prepared using PCR. This sample was sequenced with an Illumina HiSeq 2500. TCR libraries were prepared with molecular barcoding, using unique molecular identifiers to normalize TCRbeta repertoire quantification. The public reads were quality trimmed at Q25 with fastp and then assembled into clones with MiXCR by TCRdb, keeping productive beta chains. When rows share a CDR3 protein, they turn into one entry using the most common DNA and genes. The sample records hundreds of thousands of distinct CDR3 sequences, about a sixth of which are singletons. The ten largest account for around 30% of the sample. Including cysteine and phenylalanine, the CDR3 has 14 amino acids. The sequence is cut down to CDR3 DNA, 42 bases in frame from base 1. V loses 7 bases, J loses 2 bases, and the germline ends lie 13 bases apart. Interpreted using the paper, the treatment or condition label stands for: allogeneic hematopoietic cell transplantation with graft depleted of TCRalphabeta T cells and CD19 B cells. Transplant recipients were children who received TCRalphabeta/CD19-depleted allogeneic hematopoietic cell grafts.

Material: PBMCs, mostly from graft donor cells, obtained 360 days after TCRalphabeta/CD19-depleted stem cell transplant. This clonotype was sampled from a boy less than two years old who had a stem cell transplant for Wiskott-Aldrich syndrome, so the T cells may come from the graft donor. Rearrangement joined TRBV12-3 or TRBV12-4 to TRBJ2-3, with TRBD1 perhaps the D gene, on 5 matching bases. The sequenced DNA is TGTGCCAGCATTCCAAGGGGTTACACAGATACGCAGTATTTT. It translates as CASIPRGYTDTQYF.